The 25 T cell receptor beta chains listed next were all sequenced from one sample in a study of metastatic and nonmetastatic thyroid tumors. All patients reached thyroid surgery having received no treatment beforehand. TCRdb redid the clone calls on the PCR reads using MiXCR. The sample includes under 20,000 clones, 29% of them seen just once. The specimen sequenced was tumor tissue. The receptors stem from a female donor with papillary thyroid cancer or a benign thyroid nodule (not recorded which). Some clones in this sample may be carry-over from other donors' samples.

This rearrangement joins TRBV20-1 to TRBJ1-5; 11 bases line up with TRBD1. This CDR3 region has 16 residues. Germline V lookup: CDR1 DFQATT, CDR2 SNEGSKA (reference sequence). Losses at the gene ends were 2 bases for V and 3 bases for J; bases not matched to a gene: 6. The CDR3 DNA sequence: TGCAGTGCTAGAACCGGGACAGGGGGAGACAATCAGCCCCAGCATTTT. It is translated as CSARTGTGGDNQPQHF.

As to this clone: An end of the junction differs from the germline gene, which may be a read error. The rearrangement links TRBV4-3 to TRBJ1-6; possibly TRBD1 for D (5 bases). The germline V gene has CDR1 LGHNA and CDR2 YSLEER. CDR3 length equals 14 residues. For the CDR3, the DNA is TGCGCGAGCAGCCGCGAGGGACCCTCGGCACCCCTCCACTTC. It is translated as CASSREGPSAPLHF.

The V call is TRBV6-6, the J call TRBJ2-3; 9 bases agree with TRBD2. The J segment lost 6 bases and the V segment lost 1 base, leaving 5 bases of the junction unmatched. Germline loops: CDR1 MNHNY, CDR2 SVGAGI (reference sequence). This CDR3 has 15 amino acids. The CDR3 protein is CASSYLRGGRDTQYF. The CDR3 DNA reads TGTGCCAGCAGTTACTTGCGGGGGGGCAGGGATACGCAGTATTTT.

In its sample, this clone was seen many times. This CDR3 is CASSWQPGQGTGYTF. The CDR3 DNA follows: TGTGCCAGCAGCTGGCAACCGGGACAGGGGACCGGCTACACCTTC. The V gene is TRBV5-5, the J gene TRBJ1-2, with TRBD1 matching over 10 bases. There are 15 residues in the CDR3. The ends lost 3 bases at V and 8 bases at J; junction bases unmatched: 10. CDR1 is SGHKS, CDR2 YYEKEE, per germline (reference sequence).

V is TRBV28 and J is TRBJ2-1; 10 bases map to TRBD2. The CDR3 length is 17 residues. The V gene's germline CDR1 is MDHEN and CDR2 SYDVKM. With V trimmed by 5 bases and J by 6 bases, 13 bases remained unmatched. Here the CDR3 DNA reads TGTGCCAGCAGTCCAGGGGTGGTTTCTAGCGGGAGCAATGAGCAGTTCTTC. This sequence encodes CASSPGVVSSGSNEQFF.

V is TRBV27 and J is TRBJ2-1; 8 bases map to TRBD2. Germline values: CDR1 MNHEY, CDR2 SMNVEV (reference sequence). Germline trimming cut 6 bases from V and 8 bases from J; bases unmatched to any gene: 6. The CDR3 runs to 13 residues. Here the CDR3 reads CASRASGWYEQFF. The CDR3 nucleotides are TGTGCCAGCAGGGCTAGCGGGTGGTATGAGCAGTTCTTC.

A single count supports this clone. The CDR3 here is CSAGPGHRSYEQYF. CDR3 in DNA: TGCAGTGCTGGGCCGGGACATCGCTCCTACGAGCAGTACTTC. This chain joins TRBV20-1 and TRBJ2-7; TRBD1 is a possible D gene (6 bases). Between the trimmed V and J ends, which lost 5 bases and 0 bases, there was a span of 14 bases. The length of the CDR3 is 14 residues. Germline V gene sequence: CDR1 DFQATT, CDR2 SNEGSKA (reference sequence).

J is TRBJ1-1 and V is TRBV6-1; D perhaps matches TRBD1 (5 bases). The V end lost 7 bases, the J end lost 1 base, and 10 bases lay between the germline ends. The CDR3 spans 13 residues. CDR1 MNHNS and CDR2 SASEGT come from the germline V gene. This CDR3 reads CASKRGENTEAFF. As DNA, the CDR3 is TGTGCCAGCAAACGGGGGGAGAACACTGAAGCTTTCTTT.

This clone rates as medium-sized (0.01 to 0.1%). The chain joins TRBV6-1 to TRBJ1-2, with unresolved D. This CDR3 is built from 12 residues. Trimming shortened V by 7 bases and J by 7 bases, and 13 bases separated the two germline ends. Germline assignment: CDR1 MNHNS and CDR2 SASEGT. The CDR3 region is CASTGPEGGYTF. The CDR3 bases are TGTGCCAGCACCGGGCCAGAGGGTGGCTACACCTTC.

Written as DNA, the CDR3 is TGCGCCAGCAGCTTAACTCAGTGGAAGGACTATGGCTACACCTTC. It yields the protein CASSLTQWKDYGYTF. The gene calls are TRBV5-1 and TRBJ1-2; D call uncertain. Deletions cut 2 bases from V and 3 bases from J, with 14 bases between. CDR3 length equals 15 residues. Germline V CDR1 and CDR2: SGHRS, YFSETQ.

Ten or more counts support this clone. The chain combines TRBV18 with TRBJ2-1; the match to TRBD1 covers 7 bases. The CDR3 sequence is 16 residues long. Germline CDR1 KGHSH, CDR2 LQKENI. Trimming removed 5 bases from V and 0 bases from J; junction bases left unmatched: 7. The CDR3 nucleotides are TGTGCCAGCTCATCACAAAACAGGGGCTCCTACAATGAGCAGTTCTTC. Encoded protein: CASSSQNRGSYNEQFF.

This sequence joins TRBV11-3 and TRBJ2-2; possible D gene TRBD2, 5 bases. Trimming took off 0 bases at V and 0 bases at J, with 8 bases between the two ends. The CDR3 consists of 16 residues. Germline CDR1 and CDR2: SGHNT and YENEEA. This chain's CDR3 is CASSLDSGTNTGELFF. The CDR3 DNA sequence: TGTGCCAGCAGCTTAGATTCGGGGACGAACACCGGGGAGCTGTTTTTT.

Many counts were recorded for this clone. A read error may be the cause here, since a much bigger clone is one base away. J is TRBJ2-2 and V is TRBV11-3; 7 positions match TRBD2. The length of the CDR3 is 15 residues. Germline V gene lookup returns CDR1 SGHNT and CDR2 YENEEA. V shed 5 bases and J 6 bases; nucleotides not matched to a gene: 9. The CDR3 sequence is CASSTGLTFAGELFF. The CDR3 region has the DNA TGTGCCAGCAGCACGGGACTAACGTTTGCCGGGGAGCTGTTTTTT.

This clone was detected once. The chain couples TRBV15 to TRBJ2-7, with 9 bases matching TRBD2. After removal of 1 base from V and 3 bases from J, the junction contained 13 bases not matched to a gene. From germline, CDR1 is LNHNV and CDR2 YYDKDF (reference sequence). The CDR3 totals 18 residues. The CDR3 DNA reads as TGTGCCACCAGCAGAGGTGACCCCCTCCGCGGGAGGGACTACGAGCAGTACTTC. Translation: CATSRGDPLRGRDYEQYF.

The chain carries TRBV6-1 and TRBJ1-2; D may be TRBD1 (6 bases). In germline, CDR1 is MNHNS, CDR2 SASEGT. The CDR3 sequence is 13 residues long. The germline V and J ends were trimmed by 8 bases and 4 bases, with 14 bases remaining between them. CDR3 sequence reads: CASARGGVYGYTF. CDR3 coding DNA: TGTGCCAGCGCCAGGGGAGGGGTCTATGGCTACACCTTC.

The rearrangement joins TRBV20-1 to TRBJ2-7, with D perhaps TRBD1 (6 bases). The CDR3 has 13 residues. Germline V lookup: CDR1 DFQATT, CDR2 SNEGSKA (reference sequence). V gave up 0 bases and J gave up 4 bases, with 10 bases separating them. The CDR3 nucleotides read TGCAGTGCTAGAGATAACAGGGATTACGAGCAGTACTTC. Translation gives CSARDNRDYEQYF.

In its sample, this clone ranks as medium-sized. Different DNA sequences within this sample yield the same CDR3. The chain employs TRBV24-1 and TRBJ2-2, with D perhaps matching TRBD1 (5 bases). Germline CDR1 is KGHDR and CDR2 is SFDVKD. There are 14 residues in the CDR3. V was pared by 2 bases and J by 4 bases, with 7 bases between. CDR3 in DNA: TGTGCCACCAGTGATTCCGACAGCACCGGGGAGCTGTTTTTT. Protein: CATSDSDSTGELFF.

In its sample, this clone was seen a few times. The rearrangement uses TRBV6-5 and TRBJ2-7; 10 nucleotides agree with TRBD2. V lost 2 bases to trimming and J lost 6 bases; unmatched junction nucleotides: 7. The CDR3 has 15 residues. CDR1 MNHEY and CDR2 SVGAGI come from the germline V gene. The CDR3 DNA reads as TGTGCCAGCAGTTACGCGTCTAGCGGGAGCGGCGAGCAGTACTTC. It specifies CASSYASSGSGEQYF.

Many counts were recorded for this clone. Its ends do not fully match the called genes, so a read error is possible. Additional DNA sequences in this sample encode the identical CDR3. The chain is built from TRBV19 and TRBJ2-2, with 9 bases fitting TRBD2. Germline V gene data show CDR1 as LNHDA and CDR2 as SQIVND (reference sequence). This CDR3 has 15 residues. The CDR3 loop reads CASTRLAGNTGELFF. The CDR3 DNA is TGTGCCAGTACCCGGCTAGCGGGAAACACCGGGGAGCTGTTCTTT. The variable domain in full, with the rest retrieved from reference TRBV19 and TRBJ2-2, is DGGITQSPKYLFRKEGQNVTLSCEQNLNHDAMYWYRQDPGQGLRLIYYSQIVNDFQKGDIAEGYSVSREKKESFPLTVTSAQKNPTAFYLCASTRLAGNTGELFFGEGSRLTVL.

This clone came up a few times. The CDR3 protein is CASSRAGVQPQHF. DNA for the CDR3: TGTGCCAGCAGTCGCGCAGGGGTTCAGCCCCAGCATTTT. The chain combines TRBV28 with TRBJ1-5; D is perhaps TRBD1 (6 bases). Trimming pared 5 bases from V and 6 bases from J, leaving 11 bases between. CDR1 is MDHEN and CDR2 is SYDVKM in the germline V gene. This CDR3 region has 13 residues.

The DNA for the CDR3 is TGTGCCAGCAGTTTCCAACGGGGGGCTGCAGATACGCAGTATTTT. It translates to CASSFQRGAADTQYF. The chain uses TRBV28 and TRBJ2-3, with a tentative D call TRBD2 (7 bases). Trimming took off 3 bases at V and 4 bases at J, with 14 bases between the two ends. Germline assignment: CDR1 MDHEN and CDR2 SYDVKM. The CDR3 consists of 15 residues.

Only a few counts were recorded for this clone. The chain employs TRBV7-6 and TRBJ2-1, with 8 bases lining up with TRBD2. The CDR3 runs 14 residues. Germline trimming cut 8 bases from V and 0 bases from J; bases unmatched to any gene: 3. The V gene's germline CDR1 is SGHVS and CDR2 FNYEAQ. The chain's CDR3 is CASVSGSSYNEQFF. CDR3 sequence (DNA): TGTGCCAGCGTGAGCGGGAGCTCCTACAATGAGCAGTTCTTC.

V usage is TRBV5-1 and J usage is TRBJ2-3, with 14 bases aligning to TRBD2. V was clipped by 3 bases and J by 6 bases; unmatched bases: 9. Looked up from germline, CDR1 is SGHRS and CDR2 is YFSETQ. The CDR3 totals 17 residues. The CDR3 DNA follows: TGCGCCAGCAGCTCTGGAGGGACTAGCGGGAGTTTTGATACGCAGTATTTT. It specifies CASSSGGTSGSFDTQYF.

This clone was observed many times. The CDR3 coding sequence is TGTGCCAGCACCATTAATGATTCCTCAGGCAATGAGCAGTTCTTC. This codes for CASTINDSSGNEQFF. This chain links TRBV3-1 with TRBJ2-1; D gene uncertain. There are 15 residues in the CDR3. V lost 7 bases, J lost 6 bases, and 19 bases lay in between. Germline V gene lookup returns CDR1 LGHDT and CDR2 YNNKEL (reference sequence).

This clone was counted between two and nine times. The chain joins TRBV12-3 or TRBV12-4 to TRBJ1-1; TRBD1 matches 8 bases. The trim removed 6 bases at V and 0 bases at J, leaving 3 bases unmatched. This CDR3 contains 14 residues. In DNA, the CDR3 is TGTGCCAGCAGCCCAGGGGGCTTGAACACTGAAGCTTTCTTT. Translation gives CASSPGGLNTEAFF.